Below, one TCR beta chain is given with its context. No antigen is known for it. Both 60 Vbeta primers and 13 Jbeta primers went into the PCR. TCRdb's table, derived via immunoSEQ multiplex PCR, lists solely in-frame clones and lacks some. Found here are 80,000 to 100,000 clones, 81% of them singletons; the top ten hold about 5.5%. This entry belongs to a study of cytomegalovirus exposure and HLA in healthy donors. On the study more broadly: An analysis done earlier identified 120 million or so unique TCR beta sequences from roughly 190 million T cells.

Findings of the study overall: Per a later analysis, 18,000 or so TCR beta sequences showed association with HLA alleles at 0.05 false discovery rate. As a later analysis showed, several of the most significant clusters appeared to be linked to common viral pathogens. High specificity and sensitivity for cytomegalovirus status were reported for the classifier.

Material: PBMCs. The TCR was taken from a man aged 35 to 55 in good health and CMV-seropositive.

The CDR3 reads CASSPEGGAGELFF. CDR3 sequence (DNA): TGTGCCAGCAGCCCCGAGGGTGGCGCCGGGGAGCTGTTTTTT. The V gene is TRBV11-3, the J gene TRBJ2-2; maybe TRBD2 (5 bases). This CDR3 has 14 residues. Per germline, CDR1 SGHNT and CDR2 YENEEA. V lost 5 bases, J lost 6 bases, and 13 bases lay in between.